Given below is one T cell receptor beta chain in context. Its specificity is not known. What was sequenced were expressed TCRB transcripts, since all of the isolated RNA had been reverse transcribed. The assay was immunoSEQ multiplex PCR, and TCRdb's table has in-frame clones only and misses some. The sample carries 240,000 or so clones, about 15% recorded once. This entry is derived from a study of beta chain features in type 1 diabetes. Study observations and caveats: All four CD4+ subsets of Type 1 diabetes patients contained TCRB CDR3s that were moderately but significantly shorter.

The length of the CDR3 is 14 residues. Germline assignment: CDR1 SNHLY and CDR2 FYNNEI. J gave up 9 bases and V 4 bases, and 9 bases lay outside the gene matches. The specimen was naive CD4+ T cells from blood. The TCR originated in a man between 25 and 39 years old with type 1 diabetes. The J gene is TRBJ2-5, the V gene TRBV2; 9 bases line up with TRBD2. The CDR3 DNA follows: TGTGCCAGCAGTGGCGGGGGGGTGTTCTTGTCCCAGTACTTC. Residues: CASSGGGVFLSQYF.